The next 23 T cell receptor beta chains were all read from a single sample in a study of cytomegalovirus exposure and HLA in healthy donors. The PCR employed 60 Vbeta primers together with 13 Jbeta primers. The repertoire was sequenced with immunoSEQ multiplex PCR; TCRdb's copy has only in-frame clones and lacks some. The sample has roughly 56,000 clones; around 80% are singletons. Specimen: PBMCs. The receptors come from a boy aged 5-17 years in good health and CMV-seropositive.

The chain links TRBV25-1 to TRBJ2-5; D possibly corresponds to TRBD1 (5 bases). CDR3 length: 12 amino acids. V dropped 8 bases and J dropped 2 bases, with 9 bases sitting between them. Germline CDR1 and CDR2: MGHDK and SYGVNS. The CDR3, as DNA: TGTGCCAGCGCAGACAGTCAAGAGACCCAGTACTTC. Its translation is CASADSQETQYF.

The rearrangement joins TRBV6-1 to TRBJ2-3; D gene uncertain. The CDR3 contains 14 residues. Germline V gene lookup returns CDR1 MNHNS and CDR2 SASEGT. V lost 1 base and J 0 bases, leaving 5 bases between the germline ends. The CDR3 DNA reads as TGTGCCAGCAGTGAAGTACATAGCACAGATACGCAGTATTTT. Translating gives CASSEVHSTDTQYF.

This rearrangement joins TRBV4-1 to TRBJ2-5, with D unclear. Germline values: CDR1 MGHRA, CDR2 YSYEKL. V gave up 0 bases and J gave up 5 bases, with 13 bases separating them. There are 15 residues in the CDR3. The DNA for the CDR3 is TGCGCCAGCAGCCAAGAAGGCGGCCTTGAGGAGACCCAGTACTTC. It yields the protein CASSQEGGLEETQYF.

The chain is built from TRBV9 and TRBJ1-2; D ambiguous. Trimming shortened V by 3 bases and J by 4 bases, and 13 bases separated the two germline ends. CDR1 and CDR2 from the germline V gene are SGDLS and YYNGEE. The CDR3 length is 14 residues. CDR3 DNA sequence: TGTGCCAGCAGCGACACCAGTATCTTCTATGGCTACACCTTC. This translates into CASSDTSIFYGYTF.

The rearrangement uses TRBV7-9 and TRBJ1-1; weak D call: TRBD1 (5 bases). The CDR3 sequence is 13 residues long. V lost 0 bases to trimming and J lost 6 bases, with 8 bases between them. Germline CDR1 is SEHNR and CDR2 is FQNEAQ (reference sequence). CDR3 coding DNA: TGTGCCAGCAGCTTAGCGGGGCGGCCTGAAGCTTTCTTT. Its protein is CASSLAGRPEAFF. Full variable domain (missing parts from reference TRBV7-9 and TRBJ1-1): DTGVSQNPRHKITKRGQNVTFRCDPISEHNRLYWYRQTLGQGPEFLTYFQNEAQLEKSRLLSDRFSAERPKGSFSTLEIQRTEQGDSAMYLCASSLAGRPEAFFGQGTRLTVV.

For the CDR3, the DNA is TGTGCCAGCAGCCGGGACTCGCTTCCCTACAATGAGCAGTTCTTC. This sequence encodes CASSRDSLPYNEQFF. This chain connects TRBV5-6 to TRBJ2-1; TRBD2 might be the D (6 bases). The CDR3 runs 15 residues. The V end was cut by 4 bases, the J end by 2 bases, with 13 bases between. Germline V gene sequence: CDR1 SGHDT, CDR2 YYEEEE.

The chain combines TRBV7-2 with TRBJ2-3; possible D gene TRBD1, 5 bases. The CDR3 is 14 residues long. The ends were cut back, 5 bases at V and 7 bases at J, with 16 bases in the middle. CDR1 SGHTA and CDR2 FQGNSA come from the germline V gene. The CDR3 DNA reads as TGTGCCAGCAGCCCACCTCTGAACAGGAATACGCAGTATTTT. The encoded protein is CASSPPLNRNTQYF.

The V gene is TRBV7-6, the J gene TRBJ2-3; 10 nucleotides agree with TRBD2. The CDR3 is made up of 18 amino acids. The V and J ends lost 2 bases and 3 bases, in that order; junction bases with no gene match: 11. Germline CDR1 and CDR2: SGHVS and FNYEAQ. The CDR3 DNA sequence: TGTGCCAGCAGCTTACGAAGCGGGGGGGCCGGGAATACAGATACGCAGTATTTT. Encoded protein: CASSLRSGGAGNTDTQYF.

This chain joins TRBV19 and TRBJ1-1; D is uncertain. The CDR3 length is 13 residues. Germline lookup yields CDR1 LNHDA and CDR2 SQIVND (reference sequence). The V gene lost 3 bases and the J gene lost 3 bases, with 8 bases spanning the gap. The CDR3: CASSIILDTEAFF. The CDR3 DNA reads as TGTGCCAGTAGTATCATACTGGACACTGAAGCTTTCTTT.

V usage is TRBV5-1 and J usage is TRBJ2-5; D might be TRBD1 (6 bases). The CDR3 totals 15 residues. Germline V CDR1 and CDR2: SGHRS, YFSETQ. V lost 0 bases and J 4 bases, leaving 13 bases between the germline ends. The CDR3 reads CASSLETGTLETQYF. The CDR3 DNA reads TGCGCCAGCAGCTTGGAGACAGGTACATTAGAGACCCAGTACTTC.

This sequence joins TRBV5-1 and TRBJ2-7, with D perhaps TRBD1 (6 bases). Germline lookup yields CDR1 SGHRS and CDR2 YFSETQ. This CDR3 region has 16 residues. Trimming cost V 0 bases and J 7 bases, with 20 bases left between them. CDR3 in amino acids: CASSLVADRTLWEQYF. For the CDR3, the DNA is TGCGCCAGCAGCTTGGTTGCCGACAGGACATTATGGGAGCAGTACTTC.

The CDR3 DNA sequence: TGTGCCAGCAGCACGAGGGGGTCGAAGGGGCCGGTCACTGAAGCTTTCTTT. Amino acid sequence: CASSTRGSKGPVTEAFF. This sequence joins TRBV5-4 and TRBJ1-1; a weak D match, TRBD1 (6 bases). The CDR3 contains 17 residues. CDR1 SGHNT and CDR2 YYREEE come from the germline V gene (reference sequence). Trimming stripped 4 bases from V and 4 bases from J, with 23 bases between.

This sequence joins TRBV27 and TRBJ1-3; D may be TRBD1 (6 bases). V was trimmed by 0 bases and J by 4 bases, leaving 19 bases between them. This CDR3 spans 18 amino acids. Germline V gene data show CDR1 as MNHEY and CDR2 as SMNVEV (reference sequence). CDR3 protein: CASSLSWDTALSGNTIYF. The DNA of the CDR3 is TGTGCCAGCAGTTTATCTTGGGACACGGCATTGTCGGGAAACACCATATATTTT.

This clone was observed a single time. V gene TRBV6-1 combines with J gene TRBJ2-3; no clear D. Trimming shortened V by 4 bases and J by 3 bases, and 5 bases separated the two germline ends. Looked up from germline, CDR1 is MNHNS and CDR2 is SASEGT. The CDR3 loop spans 12 amino acids. The CDR3 nucleotides are TGTGCCAGCAGTGTATCTACAGATACGCAGTATTTT. Its protein is CASSVSTDTQYF.

Written as DNA, the CDR3 is TGCGCCAGCAGCTTAGGGACAGTTCAAGAGACCCAGTACTTC. Protein product: CASSLGTVQETQYF. V gene TRBV5-1 combines with J gene TRBJ2-5, with 7 bases fitting TRBD1. V lost 2 bases, J lost 2 bases, and 3 bases stayed unmatched. This CDR3 has 14 residues. CDR1 is SGHRS, CDR2 YFSETQ, per germline.

The chain joins TRBV7-9 to TRBJ2-1; no clear D. The CDR3 has 13 amino acids. The V end was cut by 1 base, the J end by 6 bases, with 7 bases between. The germline CDR1 and CDR2 sequences are SEHNR and FQNEAQ (reference sequence). The CDR3 loop reads CASSLGPGNEQFF. CDR3 nucleotide sequence: TGTGCCAGCAGCTTAGGTCCCGGCAATGAGCAGTTCTTC.

V usage is TRBV5-6 and J usage is TRBJ1-2, with 10 bases lining up with TRBD1. CDR1 SGHDT and CDR2 YYEEEE come from the germline V gene. V dropped 4 bases and J dropped 8; count of bases not matched to a gene: 8. CDR3 length equals 14 residues. The CDR3 is CASSMGTGAKGYTF. DNA for the CDR3: TGTGCCAGCAGCATGGGGACAGGGGCAAAAGGCTACACCTTC. The entire variable domain, with the rest obtained from reference TRBV5-6 and TRBJ1-2, is as follows: DAGVTQSPTHLIKTRGQQVTLRCSPKSGHDTVSWYQQALGQGPQFIFQYYEEEERQRGNFPDRFSGHQFPNYSSELNVNALLLGDSALYLCASSMGTGAKGYTFGSGTRLTVV.

The V call is TRBV4-1, the J call TRBJ2-5; possible D gene TRBD2, 7 bases. Germline loops: CDR1 MGHRA, CDR2 YSYEKL. Trimming removed 1 base from V and 4 bases from J, with 16 bases in between. This CDR3 has 16 amino acids. The CDR3 loop is CASSQVWGGLSETQYF. CDR3 in DNA: TGCGCCAGCAGCCAAGTATGGGGGGGGCTATCAGAGACCCAGTACTTC.

The V call is TRBV5-1, the J call TRBJ2-5; TRBD1 matches 9 bases. This CDR3 comprises 14 residues. Germline CDR1 reads SGHRS; CDR2 reads YFSETQ. Unmatched junction bases numbered 6, after V lost 4 bases and J lost 5 bases. The CDR3 reads CASSTGTGHETQYF. DNA for the CDR3: TGCGCCAGCAGCACCGGGACAGGGCACGAGACCCAGTACTTC.

The chain joins TRBV11-3 to TRBJ1-2; TRBD1 matches 7 bases. Germline assignment: CDR1 SGHNT and CDR2 YENEEA. J was trimmed by 6 bases and V by 5 bases; bases with no gene match: 6. This CDR3 has 13 amino acids. CDR3 sequence reads: CASSKSTGNGYTF. CDR3 nucleotides: TGTGCCAGCAGCAAGTCGACAGGGAATGGCTACACCTTC.

The V gene is TRBV7-2, the J gene TRBJ1-5; D gene unclear. The CDR3 length is 13 residues. The V and J ends lost 2 bases and 5 bases respectively, with 7 bases between them. The germline gives CDR1 SGHTA, CDR2 FQGNSA. The CDR3 is CASSLSWHQPQHF. DNA of the CDR3: TGTGCCAGCAGCTTATCCTGGCATCAGCCCCAGCATTTT.

For the CDR3, the DNA is TGTGCCAGCAGCTTGACCCCAGGCCAAGAGACCCAGTACTTC. Protein product: CASSLTPGQETQYF. The chain employs TRBV5-4 and TRBJ2-5; D unclear. CDR1 is SGHNT and CDR2 is YYREEE in the germline V gene (reference sequence). The CDR3 extends over 14 amino acids. Trimming cost V 1 base and J 1 base, with 8 bases left between them.

The chain is built from TRBV7-9 and TRBJ2-3, with D possibly TRBD2 on 5 matching bases. V was cut by 6 bases and J by 7 bases, with 14 bases left in between. The CDR3 sequence is 13 residues long. Germline assignment: CDR1 SEHNR and CDR2 FQNEAQ (reference sequence). CDR3 sequence (DNA): TGTGCCAGCAGTTCCGGGATGGGGAATACGCAGTATTTT. Its protein is CASSSGMGNTQYF.